Listed here are 4 T cell receptor beta chains from one sample, sequenced in a study of human T cells and chemical hapten exposure. As for time point: patch test 1, 2 weeks after DPC sensitization. Regarding treatment: therapeutic diphenylcyclopropenone sensitization with weekly scalp DPC. TCRdb called the RACE reads again in MiXCR, with one record for every CDR3 protein. Among about 380,000 distinct CDR3 sequences listed, approximately 5% were seen once. The sequencing here drew on whole blood, taken in connection with sensitization to the hapten diphenylcyclopropenone (DPC). The receptors were gathered from a woman aged 50 to 60 with alopecia areata. Some clones in this sample may be carry-over from other donors' samples.

The chain has TRBV7-9 and TRBJ2-3, with 7 positions matching TRBD2. Unmatched junction bases numbered 15, after V lost 6 bases and J lost 0 bases. Germline V gene lookup returns CDR1 SEHNR and CDR2 FQNEAQ (reference sequence). The CDR3 consists of 18 residues. The DNA of the CDR3 is TGTGCCAGCAGGAGGCAGAGAACTAGCGCCTTTAGCACAGATACGCAGTATTTT. Protein sequence: CASRRQRTSAFSTDTQYF.

The table lists this clonotype with a few counts. The rearrangement uses TRBV9 and TRBJ2-2, with D perhaps matching TRBD2 (6 bases). This CDR3 is built from 15 residues. Germline V lookup: CDR1 SGDLS, CDR2 YYNGEE. Trimming stripped 4 bases from V and 4 bases from J, with 14 bases between. Written as DNA, the CDR3 is TGTGCCAGCAGCTCCCGGGACTGGACCACCGGGGAGCTGTTTTTT. The encoded protein is CASSSRDWTTGELFF.

This clonotype was detected many times. This chain links TRBV10-2 with TRBJ2-2, with D unresolved. Trimming stripped 4 bases from V and 5 bases from J, with 2 bases between. The CDR3 is 11 residues long. The germline V gene has CDR1 WSHSY and CDR2 SAAADI. The CDR3 reads CASSATGELFF. CDR3 sequence (DNA): TGCGCCAGCAGTGCTACCGGGGAGCTGTTTTTT.

This clonotype was counted a few times. This rearrangement joins TRBV6-1 to TRBJ2-7; D is possibly TRBD1 (6 bases). This CDR3 is built from 15 residues. Germline CDR1 is MNHNS and CDR2 is SASEGT. Trimming cost V 0 bases and J 5 bases, with 14 bases left between them. CDR3: CASSEALQGFHEQYF. CDR3 sequence (DNA): TGTGCCAGCAGTGAAGCGTTACAGGGATTTCACGAGCAGTACTTC.